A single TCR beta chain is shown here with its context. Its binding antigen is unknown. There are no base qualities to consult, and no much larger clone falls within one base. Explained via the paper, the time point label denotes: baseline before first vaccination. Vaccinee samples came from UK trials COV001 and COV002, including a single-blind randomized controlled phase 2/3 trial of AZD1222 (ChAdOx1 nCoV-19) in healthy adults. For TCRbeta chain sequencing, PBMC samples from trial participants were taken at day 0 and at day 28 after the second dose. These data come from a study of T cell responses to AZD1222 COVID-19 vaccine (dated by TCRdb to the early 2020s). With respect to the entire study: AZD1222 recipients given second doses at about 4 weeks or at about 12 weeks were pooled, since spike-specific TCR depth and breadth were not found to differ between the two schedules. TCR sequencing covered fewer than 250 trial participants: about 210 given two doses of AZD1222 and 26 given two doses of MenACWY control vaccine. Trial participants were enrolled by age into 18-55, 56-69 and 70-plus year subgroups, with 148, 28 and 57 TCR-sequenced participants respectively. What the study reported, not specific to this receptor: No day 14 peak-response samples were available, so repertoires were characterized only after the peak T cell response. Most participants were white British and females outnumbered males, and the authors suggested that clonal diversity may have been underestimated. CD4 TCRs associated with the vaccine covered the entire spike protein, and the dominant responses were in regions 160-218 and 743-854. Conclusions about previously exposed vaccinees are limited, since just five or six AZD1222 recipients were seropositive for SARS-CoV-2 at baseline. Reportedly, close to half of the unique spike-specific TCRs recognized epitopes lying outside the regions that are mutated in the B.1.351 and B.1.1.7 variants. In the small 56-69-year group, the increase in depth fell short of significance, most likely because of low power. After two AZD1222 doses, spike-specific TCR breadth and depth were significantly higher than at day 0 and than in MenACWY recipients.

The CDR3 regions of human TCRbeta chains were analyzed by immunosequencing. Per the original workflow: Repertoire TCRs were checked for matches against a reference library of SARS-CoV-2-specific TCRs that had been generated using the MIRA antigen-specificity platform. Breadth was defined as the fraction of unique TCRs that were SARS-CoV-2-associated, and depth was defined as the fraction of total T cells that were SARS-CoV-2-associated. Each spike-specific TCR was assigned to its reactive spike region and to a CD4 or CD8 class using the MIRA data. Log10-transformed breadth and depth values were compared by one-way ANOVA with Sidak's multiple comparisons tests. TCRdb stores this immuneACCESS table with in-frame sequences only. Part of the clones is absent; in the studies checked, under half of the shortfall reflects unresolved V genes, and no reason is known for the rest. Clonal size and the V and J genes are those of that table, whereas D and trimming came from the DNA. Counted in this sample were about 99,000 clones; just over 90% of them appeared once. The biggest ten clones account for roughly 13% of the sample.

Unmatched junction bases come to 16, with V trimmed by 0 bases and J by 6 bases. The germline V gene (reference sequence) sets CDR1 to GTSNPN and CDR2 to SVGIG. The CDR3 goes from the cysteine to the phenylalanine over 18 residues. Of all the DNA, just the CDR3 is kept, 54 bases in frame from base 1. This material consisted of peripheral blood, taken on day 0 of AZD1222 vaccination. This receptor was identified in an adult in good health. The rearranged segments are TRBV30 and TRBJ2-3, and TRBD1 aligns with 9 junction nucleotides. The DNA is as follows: TGTGCCTGGAGTGTAGGGGAACCACAGGGGGCAAGGTCGGATACGCAGTATTTT. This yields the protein CAWSVGEPQGARSDTQYF.